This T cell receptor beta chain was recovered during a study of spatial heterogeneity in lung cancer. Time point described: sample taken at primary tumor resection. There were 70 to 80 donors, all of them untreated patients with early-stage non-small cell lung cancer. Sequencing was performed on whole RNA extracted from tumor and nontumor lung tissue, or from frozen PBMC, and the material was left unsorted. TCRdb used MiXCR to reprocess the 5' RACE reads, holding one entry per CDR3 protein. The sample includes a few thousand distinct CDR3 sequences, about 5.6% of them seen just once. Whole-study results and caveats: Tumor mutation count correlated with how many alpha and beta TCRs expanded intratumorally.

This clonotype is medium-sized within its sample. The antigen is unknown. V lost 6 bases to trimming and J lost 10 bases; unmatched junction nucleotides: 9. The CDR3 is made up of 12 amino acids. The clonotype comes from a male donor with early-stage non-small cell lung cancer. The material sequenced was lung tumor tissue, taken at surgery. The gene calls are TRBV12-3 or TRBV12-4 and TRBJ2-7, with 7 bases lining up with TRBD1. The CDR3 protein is CASSREGGEQYF. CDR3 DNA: TGTGCCAGCAGCCGAGAAGGGGGCGAACAGTACTTC.